Listed below are T cell receptor beta chains from one sample, sequenced in a study of T cell responses to AZD1222 COVID-19 vaccine. TCRdb's table, derived via immunoSEQ multiplex PCR, lists solely in-frame clones and lacks some. The data show more than 85,000 clones, with 80% to 90% seen just once and approximately 15% held by the top ten. The input for sequencing was peripheral blood, taken on day 0 of AZD1222 vaccination. The receptors derive from an adult in good health. CDR3s include the opening cysteine and the closing phenylalanine or tryptophan. The order of the fields is J gene, V gene, D gene, clone size, CDR3 DNA, CDR3 protein. A D gene is named only where the DNA matches it firmly. Clone size is given for some rows only: seen once, a few or many times, or a class if the clone is expanded.

TRBJ2-5 TRBV20-1 TRBD2 - TGCAGTGCTAGTACCCGACTACTAGCGGGAGTCTCAGAGACCCAGTACTTC CSASTRLLAGVSETQYF
TRBJ1-1 TRBV6-1 - - TGTGCCAGCAGTGATACAGAGAACACTGAAGCTTTCTTT CASSDTENTEAFF
TRBJ1-4 TRBV5-6 TRBD1 - TGTGCCAGCAGCACCTCCGGGACAGCTGAAAAACTGTTTTTT CASSTSGTAEKLFF
TRBJ2-5 TRBV18 - - TGTGCCAGCTTCGCCGGTTTCCAAGAGACCCAGTACTTC CASFAGFQETQYF
TRBJ1-1 TRBV7-3 TRBD1 - TGTGCCAGCAGCCCGGACAGCCCTCAGGGGGGCAACACTGAAGCTTTCTTT CASSPDSPQGGNTEAFF
TRBJ2-3 TRBV24-1 TRBD1 - TGTGCCACCAGTGACCCCGATCCCCTGACAGGGCCCGAACTAGATAGCACAGATACGCAGTATTTT CATSDPDPLTGPELDSTDTQYF
TRBJ1-3 TRBV9 - - TGTGCCAGCAGCGAAACCCAGGTCCGCTCTGGAAACACCATATATTTT CASSETQVRSGNTIYF
TRBJ1-3 TRBV4-1 - - TGCGCCAGCAGCGAAGTCGGTTCAGGGGCTGGAAACACCATATATTTT CASSEVGSGAGNTIYF
TRBJ2-7 TRBV10-3 - - TGTGCCATCAGTGAGGGACAACACTACTACGAGCAGTACTTC CAISEGQHYYEQYF
TRBJ1-4 TRBV28 - - TGTGCCAGCAAAACCTTTTCAACTAATGAAAAACTGTTTTTT CASKTFSTNEKLFF
TRBJ1-4 TRBV2 - - TGTGCCAGCAAAGAGACAGATGAAAAACTGTTTTTT CASKETDEKLFF
TRBJ1-1 TRBV27 - - TGTGCCAGCAGTTACAGAGGGGGGACTGAAGCTTTCTTT CASSYRGGTEAFF
TRBJ2-7 TRBV2 - once TGTGCCAGCAGTGTTATCAGCTACGAGCAGTACTTC CASSVISYEQYF
TRBJ1-5 TRBV28 - - TGTGCCAGCAGTTTATCAGGGTCAAATCAGCCCCAGCATTTT CASSLSGSNQPQHF
TRBJ2-1 TRBV7-9 - - TGTGCCAGCAGCTTCCTCGCGAATGGGGGGAATGAGCAGTTCTTC CASSFLANGGNEQFF
TRBJ1-2 TRBV25-1 - - TGTGCCAGCAGTGAACTCTCGGGAAAGGGGGAGAGCTATGGCTACACCTTC CASSELSGKGESYGYTF
TRBJ2-7 TRBV2 TRBD2 - TGTGCCAGCAGTGAAGGACTAGCGGGAGTGTACGAGCAGTACTTC CASSEGLAGVYEQYF
TRBJ1-2 TRBV28 TRBD1 - TGTGCCAGCAGTGTCTTATCCCCGGGACAGAGACTCTATGGCTACACCTTC CASSVLSPGQRLYGYTF
TRBJ2-5 TRBV7-2 - once TGTGCCAGCGGGGACTTTACGCGGGGAGAGACCCAGTACTTC CASGDFTRGETQYF
TRBJ1-3 TRBV15 TRBD1 once TGTGCCACCAGCAGATCAAAGGGGGCGGGCGGAAACACCATATATTTT CATSRSKGAGGNTIYF
TRBJ1-5 TRBV19 - - TGTGCCAGTAGTATCGGGGCCCAGAGGCCCCAGCATTTT CASSIGAQRPQHF
TRBJ1-2 TRBV24-1 - few TGTGCCACCAGTGTGGGCAGGGGAGGCTACACCTTC CATSVGRGGYTF
TRBJ2-7 TRBV5-1 TRBD2 few TGCGCCAGCACCTTAGGGACTAGCGGGAGGGCCTACGAGCAGTACTTC CASTLGTSGRAYEQYF
TRBJ2-7 TRBV11-2 - - TGTGCCAGCAGCTTAGCGTTCCTGGGCGAGCAGTACTTC CASSLAFLGEQYF
TRBJ1-5 TRBV1 - - TGCACCAGCAGCCTGGACAGACCCCAGCATTTT CTSSLDRPQHF
TRBJ1-4 TRBV7-9 - - TGTGCCAGCAGCTCCCACTCAGGGACAACTAATGAAAAACTGTTTTTT CASSSHSGTTNEKLFF
TRBJ2-3 TRBV10-3 TRBD2 - TGTGCCATCAGTGGAGCGGGAGTGGTCGTAGATACGCAGTATTTT CAISGAGVVVDTQYF
TRBJ2-3 TRBV18 TRBD1 - TGTGCCAGCTCATTCTCCTCCGGGACAGGGATCACAGATACGCAGTATTTT CASSFSSGTGITDTQYF
TRBJ1-6 TRBV12-3/TRBV12-4 - - TGTGCCAGCAGTTCGAGTAATTCACCCCTCCACTTT CASSSSNSPLHF
TRBJ1-3 TRBV9 TRBD1 - TGTGCCAGCAGCGTTGCAGGGGGGACCATATATTTT CASSVAGGTIYF
TRBJ1-6 TRBV19 - - TGTGCCAGTAGTATCGGGGTCGGGGTTGATTCACCCCTCCACTTT CASSIGVGVDSPLHF
TRBJ2-2 TRBV5-1 - - TGCGCCACCAACCAGGGGGGGACCGGGGAGCTGTTTTTT CATNQGGTGELFF
TRBJ2-2 TRBV2 TRBD2 once TGTGCCAGCAGCGTAGCGGGAGGGAACACCGGGGAGCTGTTTTTT CASSVAGGNTGELFF
TRBJ2-1 TRBV12-5 TRBD2 - TGTGCTAGTGGTTCTCCGACTAGCGGGGCCTACTCCTACAATGAGCAGTTCTTC CASGSPTSGAYSYNEQFF
TRBJ2-1 TRBV9 - - TGTGCCAGCAGCACCGGACAGTCCTACAATGAGCAGTTCTTC CASSTGQSYNEQFF
TRBJ1-1 TRBV15 - - TGTGCCACCAGCGGGATGACGGGGAACACTGAAGCTTTCTTT CATSGMTGNTEAFF
TRBJ2-1 TRBV5-4 TRBD2 - TGTGCCAGCAGCGGAGGACTAGCGGCTTACAATGAGCAGTTCTTC CASSGGLAAYNEQFF
TRBJ2-3 TRBV2 TRBD1 - TGTGCCAGCAAAAGCCGACTGGGACAGGGGGCAGATACGCAGTATTTT CASKSRLGQGADTQYF
TRBJ1-2 TRBV4-1 - - TGCGCCAGCAGCCAAGATTTTAACTATGGCTACACCTTC CASSQDFNYGYTF
TRBJ1-5 TRBV6-5 - - TGTGCCAGCCGGCAAGAGCAGCCCCAGCATTTT CASRQEQPQHF
TRBJ2-3 TRBV28 - - TGTGCCAGCAGTTTTATGGTAGGGGACCTCTCCACTAGCACAGATACGCAGTATTTT CASSFMVGDLSTSTDTQYF
TRBJ2-1 TRBV2 TRBD2 - TGTGCCAGCAGCGAAAGCGGGATACCTAGTGAGCAGTTCTTC CASSESGIPSEQFF
TRBJ2-7 TRBV28 - - TGTGCCAGCAGTTTGTCCCTGCGCAGGGGCCACGAGCAGTACTTC CASSLSLRRGHEQYF
TRBJ2-6 TRBV2 - - TGTGCCAGCAGGGACAGTCTTGGGGCCAACGTCCTGACTTTC CASRDSLGANVLTF